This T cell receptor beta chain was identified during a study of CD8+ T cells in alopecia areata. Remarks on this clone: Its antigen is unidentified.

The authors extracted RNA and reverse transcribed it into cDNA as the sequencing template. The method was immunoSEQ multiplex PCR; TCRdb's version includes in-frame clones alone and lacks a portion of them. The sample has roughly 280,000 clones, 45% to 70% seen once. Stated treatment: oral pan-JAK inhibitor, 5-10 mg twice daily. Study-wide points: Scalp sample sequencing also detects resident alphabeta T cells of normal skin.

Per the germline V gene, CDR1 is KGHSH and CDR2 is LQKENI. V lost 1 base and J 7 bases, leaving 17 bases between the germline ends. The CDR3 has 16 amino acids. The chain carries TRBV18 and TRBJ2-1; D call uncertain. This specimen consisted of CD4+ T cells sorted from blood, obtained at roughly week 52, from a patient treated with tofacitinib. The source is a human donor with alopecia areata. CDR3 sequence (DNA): TGTGCCAGCTCACCACAGTTCCGCAGGCTGGGGAATGAGCAGTTCTTC. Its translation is CASSPQFRRLGNEQFF.